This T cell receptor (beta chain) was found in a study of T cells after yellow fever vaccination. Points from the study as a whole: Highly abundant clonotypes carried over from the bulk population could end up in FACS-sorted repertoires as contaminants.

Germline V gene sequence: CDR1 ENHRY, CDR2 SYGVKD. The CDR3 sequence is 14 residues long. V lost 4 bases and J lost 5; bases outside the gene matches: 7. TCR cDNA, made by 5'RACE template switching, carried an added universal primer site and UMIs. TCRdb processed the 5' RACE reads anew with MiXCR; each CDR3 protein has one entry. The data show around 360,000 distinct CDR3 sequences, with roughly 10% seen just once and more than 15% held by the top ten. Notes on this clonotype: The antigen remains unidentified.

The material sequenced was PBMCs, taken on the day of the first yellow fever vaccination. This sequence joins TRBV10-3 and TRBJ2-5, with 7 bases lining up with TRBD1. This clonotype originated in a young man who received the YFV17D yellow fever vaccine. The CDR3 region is CAISGSTGQETQYF. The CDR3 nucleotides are TGTGCCATCAGTGGGTCGACAGGGCAGGAGACCCAGTACTTC.